Below are 14 T cell receptor beta chains sequenced from a single sample in a study of blood T cells in healthy people across ages (dated by TCRdb to between 2015 and 2017). The method behind the library was 5' RACE. These reads were obtained on an Illumina HiSeq 2500. The second PCR ran for roughly 7 to 12 cycles and used a J-beta primer mix along with a sample-barcoded 5' primer. TCRdb reprocessing: public reads trimmed at Q25 with fastp, clones called with MiXCR, in-frame beta chains kept. Entries that share a CDR3 protein sequence are merged under the most common genes and DNA. The sample table records about 1.8 million distinct CDR3 sequences; roughly 50% of these occur just once. The top ten hold approximately 2% of the sample. Sequenced material: blood. Receptor source: a woman in her 40s in good health.

This chain uses TRBV6-6 with TRBJ2-6; no reliable D call. The germline V gene encodes CDR1 MNHNY and CDR2 SVGAGI (reference sequence). Trimming pared 2 bases from V and 1 base from J, leaving 9 bases between. CDR3 length: 16 amino acids. In nucleotides, the CDR3 is TGTGCCAGCAGTTACGCCCGAGAATCTGGGGCCAACGTCCTGACTTTC. It encodes CASSYARESGANVLTF.

Details on this clonotype: Mismatch with germline at one junction end may stem from a read error. The chain couples TRBV11-3 to TRBJ2-2, with 8 bases matching TRBD1. The germline V gene has CDR1 SGHNT and CDR2 YENEEA. The CDR3 loop spans 16 amino acids. CDR3: CASSYGQGRRSGELFF. The CDR3, as DNA: TGCGCCAGCAGCTACGGACAGGGTCGGAGGAGCGGGGAGCTGTTTTTT.

The chain has TRBV28 and TRBJ2-7; TRBD1 might be the D (5 bases). This CDR3 is built from 15 residues. Germline lookup yields CDR1 MDHEN and CDR2 SYDVKM. The V end was cut by 6 bases, the J end by 2 bases, with 17 bases between. The CDR3 DNA is TGTGCCAGCAGCCCCGGTGGGGCAGTCACCTACGAGCAGTACTTC. This encodes CASSPGGAVTYEQYF. Filled out from reference TRBV28 and TRBJ2-7, the complete variable domain reads DVKVTQSSRYLVKRTGEKVFLECVQDMDHENMFWYRQDPGLGLRLIYFSYDVKMKEKGDIPEGYSVSREKKERFSLILESASTNQTSMYLCASSPGGAVTYEQYFGPGTRLTVT.

CDR3 region: CASSQDLAAPSGTSGGFHQFF. Here the CDR3 DNA reads TGTGCCAGCAGCCAAGATCTTGCCGCCCCCTCCGGGACTAGCGGGGGGTTTCACCAGTTCTTC. The rearrangement links TRBV14 to TRBJ2-1; 15 nucleotides align to TRBD2. V was pared by 0 bases and J by 13 bases, with 22 bases of the junction left unmatched. This CDR3 is 21 amino acids long. The germline V gene has CDR1 SGHDN and CDR2 FVKESK.

This rearrangement joins TRBV7-6 to TRBJ2-3; D might be TRBD1 or TRBD2, each matching 6 bases. V gave up 4 bases and J gave up 3 bases, with 17 bases separating them. Per germline, CDR1 SGHVS and CDR2 FNYEAQ. This CDR3 contains 16 residues. The CDR3 reads CASSSNGGLITDTQYF. Here the CDR3 DNA reads TGTGCCAGCAGCTCTAATGGGGGGCTGATAACAGATACGCAGTATTTT.

The V and J genes are TRBV29-1 and TRBJ2-1; TRBD2 matches 10 bases. The CDR3 is made up of 13 amino acids. Per germline, CDR1 SQVTM and CDR2 ANQGSEA. The ends lost 6 bases at V and 7 bases at J; junction bases unmatched: 6. For the CDR3, the DNA is TGCAGCGTCTCCCTACTAGCGGGGAATGAGCAGTTCTTC. This translates into CSVSLLAGNEQFF.

This sequence joins TRBV7-3 and TRBJ2-3, with 8 bases matching TRBD1. V dropped 5 bases and J dropped 4; count of bases not matched to a gene: 8. CDR1 and CDR2 from the germline V gene are SGHTA and FQGTGA. The CDR3 length is 15 residues. CDR3 coding DNA: TGTGCCAGCAGCACCCGGACAGGGTTGGCAGATACGCAGTATTTT. As protein: CASSTRTGLADTQYF.

This clonotype was recorded a few times. The J gene is TRBJ2-5, the V gene TRBV4-2, with a weak D call TRBD1 (6 bases). CDR3 length: 14 residues. CDR1 is LGHNA and CDR2 is YNFKEQ in the germline V gene. V lost 3 bases and J 4 bases, leaving 12 bases between the germline ends. CDR3: CASSQQGFAETQYF. CDR3 in DNA: TGTGCCAGCAGCCAGCAGGGGTTTGCAGAGACCCAGTACTTC.

As DNA, the CDR3 is TGCAGTGCCCCCCGGGGAGGGAACACCGGGGAGCTGTTTTTT. Translation: CSAPRGGNTGELFF. J is TRBJ2-2 and V is TRBV20-1; the D gene is possibly TRBD2 (6 bases). The CDR3 contains 14 residues. V was cut by 6 bases and J by 1 base, with 12 bases left in between. Germline V gene data show CDR1 as DFQATT and CDR2 as SNEGSKA (reference sequence).

The CDR3 reads CASTETTNEKLFF. The CDR3 bases are TGTGCCAGCACTGAAACAACTAATGAAAAACTGTTTTTT. The rearrangement joins TRBV28 to TRBJ1-4; D is unclear. The V and J ends lost 7 bases and 0 bases respectively, with 6 bases between them. Germline lookup yields CDR1 MDHEN and CDR2 SYDVKM. This CDR3 spans 13 amino acids. The complete variable domain, with remaining parts taken from reference TRBV28 and TRBJ1-4, reads DVKVTQSSRYLVKRTGEKVFLECVQDMDHENMFWYRQDPGLGLRLIYFSYDVKMKEKGDIPEGYSVSREKKERFSLILESASTNQTSMYLCASTETTNEKLFFGSGTQLSVL.

The chain recombines TRBV9 with TRBJ2-5, with TRBD1 identical over 8 bases. Germline V lookup: CDR1 SGDLS, CDR2 YYNGEE. Germline trimming cut 4 bases from V and 2 bases from J; bases unmatched to any gene: 13. The CDR3 runs 17 residues. CDR3: CASSTQTGAPLQETQYF. CDR3 in DNA: TGTGCCAGCAGCACACAGACAGGGGCTCCCTTGCAAGAGACCCAGTACTTC.

The chain joins TRBV27 to TRBJ1-5; TRBD1 is a possible D gene (5 bases). From germline, CDR1 is MNHEY and CDR2 SMNVEV (reference sequence). V was clipped by 6 bases and J by 9 bases, with 18 bases between them. The CDR3 has 14 residues. The CDR3 protein is CASSRGDGRWPQHF. The DNA of the CDR3 is TGTGCCAGCAGCCGGGGGGACGGCCGTTGGCCCCAGCATTTT.

The chain has TRBV11-2 and TRBJ2-3; the match to TRBD2 covers 10 bases. Germline V CDR1 and CDR2: SGHAT, FQNNGV. Trimming cost V 4 bases and J 6 bases; bases outside gene matches: 4. The CDR3 consists of 14 residues. DNA for the CDR3: TGTGCCAGCAGCTCACAGCGGGGGGGGGATACGCAGTATTTT. This gives the protein CASSSQRGGDTQYF. Full variable domain (remainder filled in from reference TRBV11-2 and TRBJ2-3): EAGVAQSPRYKIIEKRQSVAFWCNPISGHATLYWYQQILGQGPKLLIQFQNNGVVDDSQLPKDRFSAERLKGVDSTLKIQPAKLEDSAVYLCASSSQRGGDTQYFGPGTRLTVL.

This clonotype was counted between two and nine times. This rearrangement joins TRBV2 to TRBJ2-5; 8 bases match TRBD1. The assigned J gene may be wrong: the sequence end matches TRBJ2-7 better. Germline V gene lookup returns CDR1 SNHLY and CDR2 FYNNEI. The CDR3 has 12 amino acids. CDR3 nucleotides: TGTGCCAGCTGGACAGGGAACGACGAGCAGTACTTC. Its translation: CASWTGNDEQYF.